This TCR beta chain was recovered during a study of cytomegalovirus exposure and HLA in healthy donors. Study-wide results and limits: Researchers counted around 150 TCR beta chains as cytomegalovirus-associated. Upon later analysis, TCR association rates were observed to vary by HLA locus, being highest for DRB1 and lowest for HLA-C.

The germline V gene has CDR1 SGHTA and CDR2 FQGNSA. V was pared by 4 bases and J by 4 bases, with 9 bases of the junction left unmatched. The CDR3 runs to 15 residues. Amplification used 60 Vbeta primers and 13 Jbeta primers. Assay used: immunoSEQ multiplex PCR; TCRdb lists only in-frame clones, some missing. The sample yields approximately 150,000 clones, around three fifths seen once. With regard to this clone: The antigen is unknown.

Sequenced material: PBMCs. The source of this sequence is a woman in her twenties or thirties in good health and CMV-seropositive. This chain joins TRBV7-2 and TRBJ2-7; the match to TRBD2 covers 8 bases. CDR3 sequence reads: CASSYQRLARYEQYF. Here the CDR3 DNA reads TGTGCCAGCAGCTACCAACGACTAGCGCGTTACGAGCAGTACTTC.